This T cell receptor beta chain was profiled in a study of blood T cell repertoires in COVID-19. Unmatched junction bases numbered 5, after V lost 8 bases and J lost 5 bases. The CDR3 covers 14 residues. Germline lookup yields CDR1 ENHRY and CDR2 SYGVKD. Libraries were prepared by immunoSEQ multiplex PCR; TCRdb keeps only in-frame clonotypes and omits some of them. The table has 300,000 to 350,000 clones, 90% seen once. The V call is TRBV10-3, the J call TRBJ2-1, with 11 bases lining up with TRBD2. Material: PBMCs or T cells enriched from blood (not recorded which). This TCR came from a woman in her twenties or thirties who had been exposed to COVID-19. The CDR3 nucleotides read TGTGCCATCGTAGCGGGGGGGCGTAACAATGAGCAGTTCTTC. This gives the protein CAIVAGGRNNEQFF.